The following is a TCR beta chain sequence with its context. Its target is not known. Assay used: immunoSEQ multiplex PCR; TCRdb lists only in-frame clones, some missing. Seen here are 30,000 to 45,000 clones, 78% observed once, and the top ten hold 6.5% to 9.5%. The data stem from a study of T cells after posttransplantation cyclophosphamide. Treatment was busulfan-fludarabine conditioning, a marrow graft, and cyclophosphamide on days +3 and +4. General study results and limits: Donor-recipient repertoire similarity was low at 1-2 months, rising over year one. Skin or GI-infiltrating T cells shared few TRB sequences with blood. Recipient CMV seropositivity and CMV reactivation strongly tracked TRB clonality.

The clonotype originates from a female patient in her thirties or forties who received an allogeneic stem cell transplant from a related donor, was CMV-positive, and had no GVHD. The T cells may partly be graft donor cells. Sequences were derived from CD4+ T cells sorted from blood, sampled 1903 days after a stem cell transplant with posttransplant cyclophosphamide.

CDR3 nucleotides: TGTGCCAGCAGCTTGCGGGGGGTTCGGGGAAGCAATCAGCCCCAGCATTTT. Amino acid sequence: CASSLRGVRGSNQPQHF. The chain recombines TRBV5-6 with TRBJ1-5; D is possibly TRBD1 (5 bases). V lost 1 base and J 1 base, leaving 15 bases between the germline ends. This CDR3 region has 17 residues. Germline V lookup: CDR1 SGHDT, CDR2 YYEEEE.